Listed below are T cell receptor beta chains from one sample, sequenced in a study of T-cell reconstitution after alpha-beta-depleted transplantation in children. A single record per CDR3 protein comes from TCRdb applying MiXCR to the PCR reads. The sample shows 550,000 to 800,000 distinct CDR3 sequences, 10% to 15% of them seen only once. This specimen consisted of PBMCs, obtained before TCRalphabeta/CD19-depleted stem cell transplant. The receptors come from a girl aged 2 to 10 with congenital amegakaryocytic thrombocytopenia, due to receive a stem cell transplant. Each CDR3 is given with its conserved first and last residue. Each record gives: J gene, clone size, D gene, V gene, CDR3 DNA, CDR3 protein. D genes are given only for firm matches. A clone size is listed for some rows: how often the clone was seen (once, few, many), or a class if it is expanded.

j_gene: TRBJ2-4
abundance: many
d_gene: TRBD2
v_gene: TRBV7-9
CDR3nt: TGTGCCAGCAGCTTTCAGCGGGAGTCCAAAAACATTCAGTACTTC
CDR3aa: CASSFQRESKNIQYF

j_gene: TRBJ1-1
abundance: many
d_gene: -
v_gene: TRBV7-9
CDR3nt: TGTGCCAGCGGAGACAGGATCATGAACACTGAAGCTTTCTTT
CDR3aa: CASGDRIMNTEAFF

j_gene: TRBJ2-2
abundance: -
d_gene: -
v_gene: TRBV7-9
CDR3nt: TGTGCCAGCAGCCCCGGTACAGGTATAACCGGGGAGCTGTTTTTT
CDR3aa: CASSPGTGITGELFF

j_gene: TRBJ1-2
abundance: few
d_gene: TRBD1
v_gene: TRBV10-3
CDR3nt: TGTGCCATCAGTGAGCGCGGGACAGGGAGAACCTATGGCTACACCTTC
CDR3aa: CAISERGTGRTYGYTF

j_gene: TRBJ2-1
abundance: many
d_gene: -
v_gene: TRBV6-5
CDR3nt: TGTGCCAGCAGTTACGGGGTTGAGCAGTTCTTC
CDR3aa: CASSYGVEQFF

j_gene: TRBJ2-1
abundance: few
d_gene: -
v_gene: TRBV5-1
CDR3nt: TGCGCCAGCAGCTTGGCACAGGGTGGTGAGCAGTTCTTC
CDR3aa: CASSLAQGGEQFF

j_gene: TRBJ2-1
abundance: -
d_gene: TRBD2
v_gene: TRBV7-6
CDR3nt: TGTGCCAGCAGCTTAGCGCGGCGGGAGGCGCCAAATGAGCAGTTCTTC
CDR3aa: CASSLARREAPNEQFF

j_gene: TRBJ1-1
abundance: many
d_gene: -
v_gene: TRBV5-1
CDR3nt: TGCGCCAGCAGCTTGGGACCCTGGTACACCTGCCCTTTCTTT
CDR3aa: CASSLGPWYTCPFF

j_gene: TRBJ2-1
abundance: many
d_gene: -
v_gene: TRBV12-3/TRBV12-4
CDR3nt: TGTGCCAGCAGTTGGCGGAGCAATGAGCAGTTCTTC
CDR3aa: CASSWRSNEQFF

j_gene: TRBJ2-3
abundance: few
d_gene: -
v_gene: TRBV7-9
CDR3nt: TGTGCCAGCAGCTCCCCCTTGCCCCCCACAGGGCAAGATACGCAGTATTTT
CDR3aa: CASSSPLPPTGQDTQYF

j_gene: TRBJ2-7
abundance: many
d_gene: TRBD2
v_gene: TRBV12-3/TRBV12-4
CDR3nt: TGTGCCAGCAGTTTAGGACTAGCGGGACTGAAATCCTACGAGCAGTACTTC
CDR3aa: CASSLGLAGLKSYEQYF

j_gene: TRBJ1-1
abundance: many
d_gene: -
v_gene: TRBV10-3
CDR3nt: TGTGCCATCAGTGAATCCACAGCAATGAACACTGAAGCTTTCTTT
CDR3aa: CAISESTAMNTEAFF

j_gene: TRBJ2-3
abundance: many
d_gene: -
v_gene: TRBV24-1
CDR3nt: TGTGCCACCAGTGACCAAAGGACCAGCAGCACAGATACGCAGTATTTT
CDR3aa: CATSDQRTSSTDTQYF

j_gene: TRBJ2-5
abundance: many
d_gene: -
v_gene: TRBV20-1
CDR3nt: TGCAGTGCTAGAGATGCTCAGGGCCAAGAGACCCAGTACTTC
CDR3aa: CSARDAQGQETQYF

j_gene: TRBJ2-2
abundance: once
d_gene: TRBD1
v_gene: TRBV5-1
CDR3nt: TGCGCCAGCAGCTTGACAGGGGGCTCCTGGACCGGGGAGCTGTTTTTT
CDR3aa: CASSLTGGSWTGELFF

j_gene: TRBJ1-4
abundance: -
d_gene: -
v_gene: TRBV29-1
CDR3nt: TGCAGCGCTGCCTTGAGTGAAAAACTGTTTTTT
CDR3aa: CSAALSEKLFF

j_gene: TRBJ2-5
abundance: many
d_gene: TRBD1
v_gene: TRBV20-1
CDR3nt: TGCAGTGCTAACAAGCCACCCCGAGGGACAGGGAACCAAGAGACCCAGTACTTC
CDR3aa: CSANKPPRGTGNQETQYF

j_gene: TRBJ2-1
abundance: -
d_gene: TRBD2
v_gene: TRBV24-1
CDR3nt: TGTGCCACCCTCCCTGAAAAGAGGGGACTAGGGGTCAATGAGCAGTTCTTC
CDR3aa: CATLPEKRGLGVNEQFF

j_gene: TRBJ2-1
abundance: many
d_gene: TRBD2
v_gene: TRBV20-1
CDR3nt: TGCAGTGCTCACAAGCGGGAGAGCTCCTACAATGAGCAGTTCTTC
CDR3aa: CSAHKRESSYNEQFF

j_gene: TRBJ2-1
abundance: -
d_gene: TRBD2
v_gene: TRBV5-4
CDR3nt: TGTGCCAGCAGCCCGTTAGCGGGAGGGCCCTCTGATGAGCAGTTCTTC
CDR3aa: CASSPLAGGPSDEQFF

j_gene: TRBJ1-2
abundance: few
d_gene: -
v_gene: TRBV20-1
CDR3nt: TGCAGTGCTAGAAAGACTACCGGGTCCAACGTGGGTGGCTACACCTTC
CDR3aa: CSARKTTGSNVGGYTF

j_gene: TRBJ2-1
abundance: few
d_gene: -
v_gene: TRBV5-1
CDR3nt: TGCGCCAGCAGCTTGCGGGGGAAGGCATATGAGCAGTTCTTC
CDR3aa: CASSLRGKAYEQFF

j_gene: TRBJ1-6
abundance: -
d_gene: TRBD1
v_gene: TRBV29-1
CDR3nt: TGCAGCGTTGAAGTAGAGACAGGGAGCTCCTATAATTCACCCCTCCACTTT
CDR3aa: CSVEVETGSSYNSPLHF

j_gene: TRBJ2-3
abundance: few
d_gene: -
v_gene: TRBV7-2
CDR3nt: TGTGCCAGCAGACCGGGACGGCGGGAACCCGTAGATACGCAGTATTTT
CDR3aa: CASRPGRREPVDTQYF

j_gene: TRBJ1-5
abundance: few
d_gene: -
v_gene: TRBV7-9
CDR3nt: TGTGCCAGCAGCCGAGGACCGGGTCAGCCCCAGCATTTT
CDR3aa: CASSRGPGQPQHF

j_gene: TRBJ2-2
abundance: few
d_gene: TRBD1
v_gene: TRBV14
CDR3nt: TGTGCCAGCAGCCACCTGTCCAGGGGGCCCGGGGAGCTGTTTTTT
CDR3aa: CASSHLSRGPGELFF

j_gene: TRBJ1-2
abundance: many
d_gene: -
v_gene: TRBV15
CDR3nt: TGTGCCACCAGCTTACAGGGTCCTGGCTACACCTTC
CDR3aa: CATSLQGPGYTF

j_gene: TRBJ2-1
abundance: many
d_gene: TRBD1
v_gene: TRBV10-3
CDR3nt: TGTGCCATCAACCCAGGGGGCAATGAGCAGTTCTTC
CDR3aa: CAINPGGNEQFF

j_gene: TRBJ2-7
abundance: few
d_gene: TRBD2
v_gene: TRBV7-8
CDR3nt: TGTGCCAGCAGCTTAGCGGCCCTAGCGGGAGGGCCGGGCTACGAGCAGTACTTC
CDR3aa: CASSLAALAGGPGYEQYF

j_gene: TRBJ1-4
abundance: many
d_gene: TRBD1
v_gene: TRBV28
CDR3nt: TGTGCCAGCAGGACAGGGACGGCTAATGAAAAACTGTTTTTT
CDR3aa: CASRTGTANEKLFF

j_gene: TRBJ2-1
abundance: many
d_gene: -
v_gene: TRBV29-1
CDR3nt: TGCAGCGTTGACACAGCCATCTACAATGAGCAGTTCTTC
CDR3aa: CSVDTAIYNEQFF

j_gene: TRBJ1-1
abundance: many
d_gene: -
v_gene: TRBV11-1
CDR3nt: TGTGCCAGCAGCTTAGCGTACAGCAGGGGCGGCATGAACACTGAAGCTTTCTTT
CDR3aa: CASSLAYSRGGMNTEAFF

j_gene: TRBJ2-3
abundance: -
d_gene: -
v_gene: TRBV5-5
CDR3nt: TGTGCCAGCAGCCCCCGCGCTGGGATCCCTAGCACAGATACGCAGTATTTT
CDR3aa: CASSPRAGIPSTDTQYF

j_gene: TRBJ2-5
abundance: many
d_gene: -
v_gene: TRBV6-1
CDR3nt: TGTGCCAGCGCTTCGGGCGGTCGAGAGACCCAGTACTTC
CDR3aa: CASASGGRETQYF

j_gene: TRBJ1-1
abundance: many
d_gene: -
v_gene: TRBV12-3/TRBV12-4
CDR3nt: TGTGCCAGCAGCGTTAAGAACACTGAAGCTTTCTTT
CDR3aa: CASSVKNTEAFF

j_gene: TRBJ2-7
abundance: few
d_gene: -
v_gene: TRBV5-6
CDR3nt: TGTGCCAGCAGCCCACTAGGATTCGAGCAGTACTTC
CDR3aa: CASSPLGFEQYF

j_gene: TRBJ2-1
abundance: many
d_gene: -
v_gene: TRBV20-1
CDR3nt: TGCAGTGCTAGATCAGGAACGATGGGGTCCTACAATGAGCAGTTCTTC
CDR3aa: CSARSGTMGSYNEQFF

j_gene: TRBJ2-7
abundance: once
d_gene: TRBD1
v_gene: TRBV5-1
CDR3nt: TGCGCCAGCAGCTTGGCCTACAGGGGTCCCTACGAGCAGTACTTC
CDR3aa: CASSLAYRGPYEQYF

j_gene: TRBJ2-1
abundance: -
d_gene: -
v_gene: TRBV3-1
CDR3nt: TGTCCCAGCAGCCAAGGGGCAACTGCCGCGGGCAATGAGCAGTTCTTC
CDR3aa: CPSSQGATAAGNEQFF

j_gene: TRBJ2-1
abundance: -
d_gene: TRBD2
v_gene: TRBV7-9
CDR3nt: TGTGCCAGCAGCTTAGTAGCGGGAGTCCCTGTCGATGAGCAGTTCTTC
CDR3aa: CASSLVAGVPVDEQFF

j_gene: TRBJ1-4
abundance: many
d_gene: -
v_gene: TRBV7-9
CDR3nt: TGTGCCAGCAGCTTAGCGAAGGGCTCAAATGAAAAACTGTTTTTT
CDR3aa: CASSLAKGSNEKLFF

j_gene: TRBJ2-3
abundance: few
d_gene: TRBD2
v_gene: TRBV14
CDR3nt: TGTGCCAGCAGCCAAGATGGCCTAGCGGGGGGGGATACGCAGTATTTT
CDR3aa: CASSQDGLAGGDTQYF